This record looks at one T cell receptor beta chain sequence and its context. Its matching antigen is unknown. V dropped 0 bases and J dropped 3 bases, with 6 bases sitting between them. Germline loops: CDR1 SGHRS, CDR2 YFSETQ. This CDR3 comprises 13 residues. The PCR contained 60 Vbeta and 13 Jbeta primers. The assay was immunoSEQ multiplex PCR, and TCRdb's table has in-frame clones only and misses some. Among about 130,000 clones listed, about 63% were seen once. This sample is part of a study of cytomegalovirus exposure and HLA in healthy donors. Study details: Earlier, some 170 million T cells were analyzed, and some 120 million unique TCR beta sequences were found among them. Study-wide findings and caveats: Presence/absence analyses assumed roughly uniform sequencing depth across donors, which may not hold. Later on, analysis showed that most CMV-associated TCR beta chains appeared to be HLA-restricted. Indistinguishable V segments such as TRBV6-2 and TRBV6-3 were excluded.

This receptor was obtained from a man younger than 40 in good health and CMV-seropositive. Material: PBMCs. The chain couples TRBV5-1 to TRBJ1-1; D is unresolved. The CDR3 coding sequence is TGCGCCAGCAGCTTGGCAGGTTACACTGAAGCTTTCTTT. Its translation is CASSLAGYTEAFF.